This T cell receptor (beta chain) emerged from a study of blood T cell repertoires in COVID-19. Turning to the study itself: COVID-19 samples collected from the United States, Italy and Spain covered acute and convalescent phases. PBMCs, B-cell-depleted T cells, or T cells provided the cDNA or gDNA that made up the material.

Per the study methods: Nucleated cell counts were estimated from reference gene primer amplification. Clones were read by immunoSEQ multiplex PCR, and TCRdb kept only the in-frame ones, dropping some. D and trimming were read from the DNA, whereas the V and J calls and clone size are those reported in that table. The table lists about 26,000 clones, about four fifths of them singletons. Sequencing was done on a sample of peripheral blood. The sequence came from a man at least 80 years old with active or convalescent COVID-19.

The CDR3 sequence is CASSFSQGTDTQYF. The CDR3 DNA sequence: TGTGCCAGCAGCTTCAGTCAGGGTACAGATACGCAGTATTTT. The chain has TRBV11-3 and TRBJ2-3, with D maybe TRBD1 (5 bases). The CDR3 covers 14 residues. V was cut by 3 bases and J by 3 bases, with 10 bases left in between. Germline V lookup: CDR1 SGHNT, CDR2 YENEEA.